Below are 22 T cell receptor beta chains sequenced from a single sample in a study of blood T cells in healthy people across ages. A J-beta primer mix and a sample-barcoded 5' primer were used in a second PCR of about 7 to 12 cycles. Via MiXCR, TCRdb re-called the 5' RACE reads, giving one row per CDR3 protein. The sample lists around 800,000 distinct CDR3 sequences, 50% to 65% occurring once. Sequencing used blood. These receptors came from a man older than 75 in good health.

This clonotype was seen only a few times. The chain is built from TRBV3-1 and TRBJ1-1; 7 bases line up with TRBD1. V was clipped by 4 bases and J by 5 bases; unmatched bases: 7. In germline, CDR1 is LGHDT, CDR2 YNNKEL (reference sequence). The CDR3 is 14 residues long. The CDR3 DNA follows: TGTGCCAGCAGCCCAATCCAGGGGGAAACTGAAGCTTTCTTT. Amino acids: CASSPIQGETEAFF.

The chain has TRBV2 and TRBJ2-4, with D perhaps matching TRBD1 (5 bases). V was trimmed by 6 bases and J by 8 bases, leaving 17 bases between them. The CDR3 is 14 residues long. Germline-derived CDR1 and CDR2 are SNHLY and FYNNEI. CDR3 region: CASSVTESWDIQYF. As DNA, the CDR3 is TGTGCCAGCAGCGTGACAGAGTCCTGGGACATTCAGTACTTC.

This clonotype was detected ten times or more. The chain has TRBV27 and TRBJ2-1, with D possibly being TRBD1 (6 bases). V lost 2 bases and J lost 0, with 8 bases in between. Per the germline V gene, CDR1 is MNHEY and CDR2 is SMNVEV (reference sequence). CDR3 length: 15 amino acids. Here the CDR3 DNA reads TGTGCCAGCAGTTTAGACAGGAGCTCCTACAATGAGCAGTTCTTC. Translation gives CASSLDRSSYNEQFF.

There are a few counts of this clonotype. This chain links TRBV7-2 with TRBJ2-4; TRBD2 aligns across 12 bases. Per the germline V gene, CDR1 is SGHTA and CDR2 is FQGNSA. Unmatched junction bases numbered 11, after V lost 3 bases and J lost 2 bases. The CDR3 covers 19 residues. Here the CDR3 DNA reads TGTGCCAGCAGCTTCCCCCTAGCGGGAGGGCTCCCTACCAAAAACATTCAGTACTTC. It codes for CASSFPLAGGLPTKNIQYF.

This clonotype came up a few times. The CDR3 protein is CSKLSGANVLTF. CDR3 nucleotides: TGCAGTAAACTCTCTGGGGCCAACGTCCTGACTTTC. The chain uses TRBV20-1 and TRBJ2-6; D remains unclear. Germline V gives CDR1 DFQATT, CDR2 SNEGSKA (reference sequence). The CDR3 loop spans 12 amino acids. V was trimmed by 8 bases and J by 0 bases, leaving 5 bases between them.

This chain connects TRBV6-5 to TRBJ2-7, with 7 bases aligning to TRBD1. Germline loops: CDR1 MNHEY, CDR2 SVGAGI. This CDR3 has 12 residues. CDR3 loop: CVVQGFKETRYF. The CDR3, as DNA: TGTGTCGTACAGGGGTTTAAGGAGACCCGGTACTTC.

This clonotype came up a few times. V gene TRBV6-6 combines with J gene TRBJ1-2, with TRBD1 identical over 8 bases. V dropped 6 bases and J dropped 7; count of bases not matched to a gene: 1. The CDR3 has 11 amino acids. The germline V gene has CDR1 MNHNY and CDR2 SVGAGI (reference sequence). The CDR3 reads CASSQGAGYTF. CDR3 bases: TGTGCCAGCAGCCAGGGGGCTGGCTACACCTTC.

This clonotype was found once. The chain recombines TRBV3-1 with TRBJ2-1, with no clear D. The CDR3 covers 13 residues. The V and J ends lost 1 base and 5 bases respectively, with 6 bases between them. Looked up from germline, CDR1 is LGHDT and CDR2 is YNNKEL (reference sequence). The CDR3 sequence: CASSQVTNNEQFF. CDR3 sequence (DNA): TGTGCCAGCAGCCAAGTCACAAACAATGAGCAGTTCTTC.

The chain uses TRBV11-3 and TRBJ2-5; a possible D gene is TRBD2 (6 bases). The germline V and J ends were trimmed by 3 bases and 2 bases, with 16 bases remaining between them. Looked up from germline, CDR1 is SGHNT and CDR2 is YENEEA. The CDR3 runs 16 residues. CDR3 region: CASSFFASGDQETQYF. Here the CDR3 DNA reads TGTGCCAGCAGCTTCTTCGCTTCGGGAGATCAAGAGACCCAGTACTTC.

This clonotype was seen more than once but under ten times. The chain combines TRBV7-9 with TRBJ1-4; 7 nucleotides match TRBD1. The J segment lost 7 bases and the V segment lost 1 base, leaving 9 bases of the junction unmatched. The CDR3 spans 16 residues. The germline V gene has CDR1 SEHNR and CDR2 FQNEAQ (reference sequence). The CDR3, as DNA: TGTGCCAGCAGCTTAGATTACAAGGGGGCGAGTGAAAAACTGTTTTTT. Translating it yields CASSLDYKGASEKLFF.

The genes are TRBV12-3 or TRBV12-4 and TRBJ2-3, with a weak D call TRBD1 (7 bases). CDR3 length: 15 amino acids. V shed 6 bases and J shed 14 bases, with 27 bases lying between them. This CDR3 is CASSPAGPGGRYAYF. Written as DNA, the CDR3 is TGTGCCAGCAGCCCGGCGGGCCCAGGGGGGAGATACGCGTATTTT.

The J gene is TRBJ2-5, the V gene TRBV2, with 14 bases lining up with TRBD2. The V gene end was trimmed by 6 bases and the J gene end by 12 bases; junction bases not matched to a gene: 3. CDR1 SNHLY and CDR2 FYNNEI come from the germline V gene. The CDR3 sequence is 12 residues long. The CDR3 loop is CASRGLAGAKYF. CDR3 DNA sequence: TGTGCCAGCAGGGGACTAGCGGGAGCGAAGTACTTC.

The rearrangement uses TRBV2 and TRBJ2-1; TRBD1 agrees at 8 bases. This CDR3 has 12 amino acids. V dropped 6 bases and J dropped 8; count of bases not matched to a gene: 3. Per germline, CDR1 SNHLY and CDR2 FYNNEI. CDR3 in DNA: TGTGCCAGCAGCCAACAGGGGGATGAGCAGTTCTTC. It codes for CASSQQGDEQFF.

This chain connects TRBV20-1 to TRBJ1-2; 10 nucleotides line up with TRBD1. The germline V gene has CDR1 DFQATT and CDR2 SNEGSKA (reference sequence). The CDR3 sequence is 14 residues long. V dropped 5 bases and J dropped 5; count of bases not matched to a gene: 8. The CDR3 nucleotides are TGCAGTGCTCGGGACAGGGGTTTTGGGTATGGCTACACCTTC. Amino acid sequence: CSARDRGFGYGYTF.

This clonotype was seen more than once but under ten times. This chain joins TRBV27 and TRBJ2-7, with 10 nucleotides matching TRBD2. Germline V lookup: CDR1 MNHEY, CDR2 SMNVEV (reference sequence). The CDR3 consists of 17 residues. After removal of 8 bases from V and 2 bases from J, the junction contained 15 bases not matched to a gene. CDR3 residues: CASCGLAETPRPYEQYF. The CDR3 nucleotides read TGTGCCAGCTGTGGACTAGCGGAAACTCCTCGACCCTACGAGCAGTACTTC.

The DNA of the CDR3 is TGCGCCAGCAGCTTGGTTGGACAGTCGAACACTGAAGCTTTCTTT. It is translated as CASSLVGQSNTEAFF. This chain connects TRBV5-1 to TRBJ1-1, with D possibly matching TRBD1 (6 bases). V lost 0 bases and J 1 base, leaving 10 bases between the germline ends. In germline, CDR1 is SGHRS, CDR2 YFSETQ. CDR3 size: 15 residues.

Only a few counts were recorded for this clonotype. The chain is built from TRBV7-8 and TRBJ1-2, with a possible D match to TRBD1 (5 bases). The germline V gene encodes CDR1 SGHVS and CDR2 FQNEAQ. Trimming left V 5 bases short and J 7 bases short, with 14 bases between. There are 13 residues in the CDR3. CDR3 region: CASSLPGVSGYTF. The CDR3, as DNA: TGTGCCAGCAGCCTCCCGGGGGTGTCTGGCTACACCTTC.

This clonotype was recorded only once. This chain uses TRBV29-1 with TRBJ1-4, with a weak D call TRBD1 (5 bases). V was cut by 7 bases and J by 7 bases, with 10 bases left in between. CDR3 length: 11 amino acids. Germline loops: CDR1 SQVTM, CDR2 ANQGSEA. The CDR3, as DNA: TGCAGCGGGGGGGACGGTGAAAAACTGTTTTTT. It encodes CSGGDGEKLFF.

Notes on this clonotype: One end of the junction fails to match germline, which may point to a read error. The chain is built from TRBV7-2 and TRBJ2-2; the D is unclear. Germline assignment: CDR1 SGHTA and CDR2 FQGNSA. The CDR3 length is 13 residues. The CDR3 sequence is CASSPSKTGELFF. The CDR3 nucleotides are TGTGCCAGCAGCCCCTCGAAAACCGGGGAGCTGTTTTTT.

The chain carries TRBV7-8 and TRBJ1-1; 12 positions match TRBD1. Germline V lookup: CDR1 SGHVS, CDR2 FQNEAQ. CDR3 length equals 17 residues. Trimming removed 7 bases from V and 5 bases from J; junction bases left unmatched: 14. CDR3 protein: CASTTSGTGGRGTEAFF. The CDR3 DNA is TGTGCCAGCACCACATCCGGGACAGGGGGCCGAGGAACTGAAGCTTTCTTT.

This chain uses TRBV7-8 with TRBJ1-6; D is possibly TRBD1 (6 bases). This CDR3 has 15 residues. The germline gives CDR1 SGHVS, CDR2 FQNEAQ. Trimming removed 4 bases from V and 6 bases from J, with 13 bases in between. CDR3 sequence: CASSSGAGVNSPLHF. CDR3 nucleotides: TGTGCCAGCAGCTCGGGGGCAGGGGTTAATTCACCCCTCCACTTT.

The rearrangement links TRBV5-1 to TRBJ1-1; 7 bases align to TRBD1. The CDR3 covers 14 residues. V gave up 4 bases and J gave up 4 bases; unmatched junction bases: 7. Germline CDR1 and CDR2: SGHRS and YFSETQ. CDR3 amino acids: CASSNRDSTTEAFF. CDR3 sequence (DNA): TGCGCCAGCAGCAACCGGGACAGTACCACTGAAGCTTTCTTT.